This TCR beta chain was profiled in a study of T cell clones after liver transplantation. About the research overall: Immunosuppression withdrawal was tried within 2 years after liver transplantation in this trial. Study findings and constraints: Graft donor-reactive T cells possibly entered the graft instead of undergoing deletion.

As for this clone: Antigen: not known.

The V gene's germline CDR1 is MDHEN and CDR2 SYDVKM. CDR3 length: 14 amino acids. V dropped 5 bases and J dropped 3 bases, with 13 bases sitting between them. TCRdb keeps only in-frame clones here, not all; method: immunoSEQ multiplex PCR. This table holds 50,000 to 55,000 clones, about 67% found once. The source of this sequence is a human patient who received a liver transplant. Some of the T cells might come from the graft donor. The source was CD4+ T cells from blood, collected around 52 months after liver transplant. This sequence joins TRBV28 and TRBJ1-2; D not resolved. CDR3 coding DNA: TGTGCCAGCAGTCGCTGGGCCCGGGACTATGGCTACACCTTC. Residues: CASSRWARDYGYTF.